The 29 T cell receptor beta chains presented below share a single source sample, sequenced in a study of T cell responses to AZD1222 COVID-19 vaccine. The assay was immunoSEQ multiplex PCR, and TCRdb's table has in-frame clones only and misses some. This sample has 90,000 to 120,000 clones, with 75% to 90% found just once. The source was peripheral blood, collected on day 0 of AZD1222 vaccination. These receptor sequences come from an adult in good health.

The chain is built from TRBV6-5 and TRBJ2-7; D remains unclear. There are 13 residues in the CDR3. The germline V gene has CDR1 MNHEY and CDR2 SVGAGI. The V end was cut by 11 bases, the J end by 2 bases, with 16 bases between. This CDR3 is CAVRETATYEQYF. The CDR3 DNA sequence: TGTGCCGTACGCGAGACTGCCACCTACGAGCAGTACTTC.

The rearrangement uses TRBV5-1 and TRBJ1-2; D is possibly TRBD1 (5 bases). This CDR3 region has 14 residues. V lost 2 bases to trimming and J lost 10 bases, with 18 bases between them. Germline CDR1 SGHRS, CDR2 YFSETQ. The CDR3 DNA reads TGCGCCAGCAGCTTAGTGCAGGGCACCATCTACTACACCTTC. This encodes CASSLVQGTIYYTF.

CDR3 sequence (DNA): TGTGCCAGCAGCTTAGTCACCGGGGAGCTGTTTTTT. Translation gives CASSLVTGELFF. The rearrangement joins TRBV7-9 to TRBJ2-2; D is unclear. In germline, CDR1 is SEHNR, CDR2 FQNEAQ (reference sequence). Trimming removed 1 base at V and 4 bases at J, with 1 base between. The CDR3 runs 12 residues.

V and J are TRBV10-1 and TRBJ2-4; 12 positions match TRBD2. This CDR3 comprises 18 residues. Germline-derived CDR1 and CDR2 are WNHNN and SYGVQD (reference sequence). J lost 9 bases, V lost 2 bases, and 14 bases had no gene match. CDR3 sequence (DNA): TGCGCCAGCAGTGAGGACCCTAGCGGGAGGGCCTCGAGAGGCATTCAGTACTTC. It translates to CASSEDPSGRASRGIQYF.

This chain links TRBV27 with TRBJ1-2; D not certain. V was cut by 3 bases and J by 2 bases, with 7 bases left in between. The CDR3 runs to 13 residues. Germline V gives CDR1 MNHEY, CDR2 SMNVEV (reference sequence). The CDR3 bases are TGTGCCAGCAGTTTCTCGGGGAACTATGGCTACACCTTC. Protein: CASSFSGNYGYTF.

This clone was observed a single time. The CDR3, as DNA: TGCGCCAGCAGCTGGATACAGGGGGCGACTGGCTACACCTTC. Its translation: CASSWIQGATGYTF. The chain is built from TRBV5-1 and TRBJ1-2; 9 bases agree with TRBD1. Looked up from germline, CDR1 is SGHRS and CDR2 is YFSETQ. The trim removed 3 bases at V and 7 bases at J, leaving 7 bases unmatched. The CDR3 contains 14 residues.

This clone was observed a handful of times. The V gene is TRBV7-2, the J gene TRBJ2-7; 7 nucleotides align to TRBD2. The CDR3 is 14 amino acids. Germline V gene data show CDR1 as SGHTA and CDR2 as FQGNSA. Trimming at V came to 6 bases and at J to 7 bases, leaving 12 bases not matched to a gene. CDR3 loop: CASRRSTSAGEQYF. Here the CDR3 DNA reads TGTGCCAGCAGGCGTAGCACTAGCGCGGGGGAGCAGTACTTC.

This clone was seen a few times. The rearrangement links TRBV6-5 to TRBJ1-2; tentative D call: TRBD1 (6 bases). Trimming stripped 2 bases from V and 3 bases from J, with 13 bases between. Per the germline V gene, CDR1 is MNHEY and CDR2 is SVGAGI. CDR3 size: 15 residues. The CDR3, as DNA: TGTGCCAGCAGTTACGGTCGGGGGGCGGACTATGGCTACACCTTC. It is translated as CASSYGRGADYGYTF.

The chain carries TRBV12-5 and TRBJ1-1; D possibly corresponds to TRBD1 (5 bases). CDR1 is LGHNT and CDR2 is FRNRAP in the germline V gene. The CDR3 runs to 12 residues. V was shortened by 3 bases and J by 7 bases, with 9 bases between the two germline ends. The CDR3 nucleotides are TGTGCTAGTGGTTTAACAGGAGTTGAAGCTTTCTTT. It codes for CASGLTGVEAFF.

V and J are TRBV10-1 and TRBJ2-7; no clear D gene. CDR3 length: 12 amino acids. The V gene's germline CDR1 is WNHNN and CDR2 SYGVQD (reference sequence). V was trimmed by 5 bases and J by 1 base, leaving 6 bases between them. This CDR3 reads CASSYSSYEQYF. DNA of the CDR3: TGCGCCAGCAGTTATAGTTCCTACGAGCAGTACTTC.

V gene TRBV5-3 combines with J gene TRBJ2-7; D unclear. TRBV5-3 is marked as an open reading frame, function uncertain. V lost 1 base and J 0 bases, leaving 20 bases between the germline ends. The CDR3 runs 18 residues. CDR3 protein: CARSLRVSSSSASYEQYF. In DNA, the CDR3 is TGTGCCAGAAGCTTGAGGGTGTCCTCAAGCAGTGCCTCCTACGAGCAGTACTTC.

The chain carries TRBV29-1 and TRBJ2-3; 9 bases line up with TRBD2. Germline V gene lookup returns CDR1 SQVTM and CDR2 ANQGSEA. With V trimmed by 4 bases and J by 4 bases, 6 bases remained unmatched. CDR3 length: 14 residues. CDR3 bases: TGCAGCGTTGGTAGCGGGAGTATAGCAGATACGCAGTATTTT. Its translation is CSVGSGSIADTQYF.

The V gene is TRBV4-1, the J gene TRBJ1-5; D might be TRBD1 (5 bases). The CDR3 has 17 residues. V lost 0 bases and J 4 bases, leaving 16 bases between the germline ends. Looked up from germline, CDR1 is MGHRA and CDR2 is YSYEKL. The CDR3 coding sequence is TGCGCCAGCAGCCAAGAAAGGGCCAGGGCCCGGAATCAGCCCCAGCATTTT. Translated: CASSQERARARNQPQHF.

A single count supports this clone. The chain is built from TRBV27 and TRBJ1-1; no firm D call. Germline CDR1 and CDR2: MNHEY and SMNVEV (reference sequence). The CDR3 is 13 residues long. Between the trimmed V and J ends, which lost 6 bases and 0 bases, there was a span of 8 bases. The CDR3 reads CASRSFLNTEAFF. CDR3 bases: TGTGCCAGCAGGTCTTTTCTGAACACTGAAGCTTTCTTT.

Worth noting for this clone: This same CDR3 is encoded by further DNA sequences in the sample. The gene calls are TRBV27 and TRBJ1-3; D gene uncertain. Germline CDR1 MNHEY, CDR2 SMNVEV (reference sequence). This CDR3 is 13 amino acids long. V was cut by 0 bases and J by 2 bases, with 2 bases left in between. CDR3 residues: CASSLSPGNTIYF. In DNA form, the CDR3 reads TGTGCCAGCAGTTTATCGCCTGGAAACACCATATATTTT.

The chain carries TRBV19 and TRBJ2-1; tentatively, D is TRBD2 (6 bases). V lost 11 bases, J lost 1 base, and 9 bases lay in between. Germline CDR1 reads LNHDA; CDR2 reads SQIVND (reference sequence). This CDR3 contains 12 residues. The CDR3 is CAAEGSYNEQFF. The CDR3 DNA reads as TGTGCCGCGGAGGGATCCTACAATGAGCAGTTCTTC.

V usage is TRBV7-3 and J usage is TRBJ2-7; no reliable D call. Germline CDR1 and CDR2: SGHTA and FQGTGA. CDR3 size: 13 residues. Trimming shortened V by 1 base and J by 3 bases, and 7 bases separated the two germline ends. In DNA form, the CDR3 reads TGTGCCAGCAGCTTAAATAGTCGCTACGAGCAGTACTTC. Translating gives CASSLNSRYEQYF.

The chain uses TRBV27 and TRBJ2-1; D is perhaps TRBD1 (6 bases). Trimming removed 6 bases from V and 9 bases from J, with 30 bases in between. The germline V gene has CDR1 MNHEY and CDR2 SMNVEV (reference sequence). The CDR3 covers 18 residues. DNA for the CDR3: TGTGCCAGCAGCCCGACAGGAAGAGGGGGTGGGGGTTACGGTGAGCAGTTCTTC. Translating it yields CASSPTGRGGGGYGEQFF.

The chain recombines TRBV5-4 with TRBJ2-7; D gene unclear. This CDR3 is built from 13 residues. Germline CDR1 is SGHNT and CDR2 is YYREEE (reference sequence). Trimming left V 0 bases short and J 7 bases short, with 11 bases between. CDR3 region: CASSLEVGREQYF. DNA for the CDR3: TGTGCCAGCAGCTTGGAGGTGGGAAGGGAGCAGTACTTC.

The chain combines TRBV2 with TRBJ2-4; D perhaps matches TRBD1 (5 bases). The length of the CDR3 is 15 residues. Germline V lookup: CDR1 SNHLY, CDR2 FYNNEI. V was shortened by 6 bases and J by 6 bases, with 18 bases between the two germline ends. The CDR3 DNA sequence: TGTGCCAGCAGGGCCAGGGATCTAGGCGCAAACATTCAGTACTTC. Residues: CASRARDLGANIQYF.

The chain recombines TRBV2 with TRBJ1-2, with 10 bases matching TRBD1. Germline CDR1 is SNHLY and CDR2 is FYNNEI. The CDR3 has 14 amino acids. V lost 6 bases to trimming and J lost 4 bases; unmatched junction nucleotides: 5. CDR3: CASRWDRGFYGYTF. In DNA, the CDR3 is TGTGCCAGCAGATGGGACAGGGGCTTCTATGGCTACACCTTC. Together with reference TRBV2 and TRBJ1-2, the CDR3 gives the full variable domain: EPEVTQTPSHQVTQMGQEVILRCVPISNHLYFYWYRQILGQKVEFLVSFYNNEISEKSEIFDDQFSVERPDGSNFTLKIRSTKLEDSAMYFCASRWDRGFYGYTFGSGTRLTVV.

The V call is TRBV2, the J call TRBJ2-2; 10 bases agree with TRBD2. In germline, CDR1 is SNHLY, CDR2 FYNNEI. V shed 4 bases and J 3 bases; nucleotides not matched to a gene: 5. The CDR3 has 16 residues. The CDR3 loop is CASSGRLAGDTGELFF. CDR3 bases: TGTGCCAGCAGTGGCCGGCTAGCGGGGGACACCGGGGAGCTGTTTTTT.

The chain is built from TRBV30 and TRBJ1-2; no clear D gene. The CDR3 has 13 residues. The V end was cut by 4 bases, the J end by 8 bases, with 17 bases between. The V gene's germline CDR1 is GTSNPN and CDR2 SVGIG (reference sequence). The CDR3 sequence: CAWKSGPGAGYTF. For the CDR3, the DNA is TGTGCCTGGAAGTCCGGCCCGGGCGCAGGCTACACCTTC.

This clone has just a few counts. The genes are TRBV28 and TRBJ2-1; 7 bases agree with TRBD1. From germline, CDR1 is MDHEN and CDR2 SYDVKM. The J segment lost 3 bases and the V segment lost 5 bases, leaving 7 bases of the junction unmatched. The CDR3 extends over 15 amino acids. The CDR3 bases are TGTGCCAGCAGTCCCCGACAGGGCGGCTACAATGAGCAGTTCTTC. Encoded protein: CASSPRQGGYNEQFF.

V and J are TRBV4-2 and TRBJ1-3; no reliable D call. The CDR3 is 16 residues long. The V end lost 0 bases, the J end lost 2 bases, and 11 bases lay between the germline ends. Looked up from germline, CDR1 is LGHNA and CDR2 is YNFKEQ. CDR3 nucleotides: TGTGCCAGCAGCCAAGATAGCGGGCTAACTGGAAACACCATATATTTT. As protein: CASSQDSGLTGNTIYF.

This chain uses TRBV10-3 with TRBJ1-3; the D gene is possibly TRBD1 (5 bases). V was clipped by 2 bases and J by 0 bases, with 11 bases between them. This CDR3 contains 16 residues. Germline CDR1 ENHRY, CDR2 SYGVKD. CDR3 DNA sequence: TGTGCCATCAGTGAGACCCCGGGACGCTCTGGAAACACCATATATTTT. Protein sequence: CAISETPGRSGNTIYF.

A single count supports this clone. The J gene is TRBJ1-1, the V gene TRBV5-6; TRBD1 is a possible D gene (5 bases). Trimming shortened V by 4 bases and J by 0 bases, and 13 bases separated the two germline ends. Germline loops: CDR1 SGHDT, CDR2 YYEEEE. The CDR3 runs to 15 residues. The CDR3 loop is CASSTLGRVNTEAFF. Here the CDR3 DNA reads TGTGCCAGCAGCACGCTGGGACGGGTGAACACTGAAGCTTTCTTT.

The chain links TRBV30 to TRBJ1-2; D remains unclear. V was shortened by 0 bases and J by 1 base, with 6 bases between the two germline ends. CDR3 length: 13 residues. Germline CDR1 and CDR2: GTSNPN and SVGIG (reference sequence). The chain's CDR3 is CAWSVRLNYGYTF. CDR3 coding DNA: TGTGCCTGGAGTGTGCGGCTTAACTATGGCTACACCTTC.

This chain uses TRBV7-2 with TRBJ2-7; D unclear. V dropped 1 base and J dropped 2 bases, with 12 bases sitting between them. Germline V gene sequence: CDR1 SGHTA, CDR2 FQGNSA. This CDR3 region has 15 residues. The CDR3 DNA sequence: TGTGCCAGCAGCTTAGAGTTCGGGTCCCCCTACGAGCAGTACTTC. Residues: CASSLEFGSPYEQYF.